Shown below are 18 T cell receptor beta chains from a single sample sequenced in a study of T cells after yellow fever vaccination. MiXCR, run by TCRdb on the 5' RACE reads, gives a single entry per CDR3 protein. The sample has more than 80,000 distinct CDR3 sequences; approximately 6.3% are singletons. The specimen was CD8+ T cells sorted from PBMCs, collected 10 days after the yellow fever booster vaccination. Receptor source: a man between 18 and 29 years old who received the YFV17D yellow fever vaccine.

This clonotype was observed a handful of times. The V call is TRBV11-2, the J call TRBJ2-1, with 7 bases that match TRBD2. The germline gives CDR1 SGHAT, CDR2 FQNNGV. The CDR3 has 14 residues. Unmatched junction bases numbered 1, after V lost 5 bases and J lost 0 bases. CDR3 DNA: TGTGCCAGCAGCGGGGGGGACTCCTACAATGAGCAGTTCTTC. Its translation is CASSGGDSYNEQFF.

The V call is TRBV6-4, the J call TRBJ1-2; D call uncertain. Germline V gene sequence: CDR1 MRHNA, CDR2 SNTAGT. V lost 2 bases and J lost 3, with 4 bases in between. The CDR3 has 12 amino acids. As DNA, the CDR3 is TGTGCCAGCAGTGACAGATACTATGGCTACACCTTC. Translating it yields CASSDRYYGYTF.

This clonotype was recorded a few times. The J gene is TRBJ2-3, the V gene TRBV5-6; 8 nucleotides align to TRBD1. CDR1 and CDR2 (germline): SGHDT, YYEEEE. The trim removed 5 bases at V and 6 bases at J, leaving 5 bases unmatched. There are 13 residues in the CDR3. The CDR3, as DNA: TGTGCCAGCAGTATCCAGGGGGCCGATACGCAGTATTTT. Residues: CASSIQGADTQYF.

In this sample, this clonotype turned up a few times. The chain uses TRBV15 and TRBJ1-2; D uncertain. The CDR3 runs to 17 residues. Trimming took off 0 bases at V and 0 bases at J, with 14 bases between the two ends. The germline CDR1 and CDR2 sequences are LNHNV and YYDKDF (reference sequence). The CDR3 region has the DNA TGTGCCACCAGCAGAGATTACCAGGAGATTGCTAACTATGGCTACACCTTC. It specifies CATSRDYQEIANYGYTF.

The table lists this clonotype with many counts. The chain uses TRBV27 and TRBJ2-5, with 7 positions matching TRBD1. The ends lost 5 bases at V and 1 base at J; junction bases unmatched: 4. Looked up from germline, CDR1 is MNHEY and CDR2 is SMNVEV (reference sequence). The CDR3 has 14 residues. CDR3 nucleotides: TGTGCCAGCAGTCCTGACAGGGCCCAAGAGACCCAGTACTTC. It translates to CASSPDRAQETQYF.

This clonotype has just a few counts. J is TRBJ2-1 and V is TRBV12-3 or TRBV12-4, with a tentative D call TRBD1 (5 bases). Trimming removed 3 bases from V and 4 bases from J, with 10 bases in between. The CDR3 covers 14 residues. This CDR3 reads CASSFAGLYNEQFF. The CDR3 DNA reads TGTGCCAGCAGTTTTGCAGGGCTTTACAATGAGCAGTTCTTC.

This clonotype was seen more than once but under ten times. The chain recombines TRBV7-2 with TRBJ1-2; D unresolved. Deletions cut 1 base from V and 10 bases from J, with 7 bases between. Germline loops: CDR1 SGHTA, CDR2 FQGNSA. CDR3 length: 11 residues. Here the CDR3 DNA reads TGTGCCAGCAGCTTAGTAAGAGCCTACACCTTC. This gives the protein CASSLVRAYTF. Supplemented by reference TRBV7-2 and TRBJ1-2, the full variable domain reads GAGVSQSPSNKVTEKGKDVELRCDPISGHTALYWYRQSLGQGLEFLIYFQGNSAPDKSGLPSDRFSAERTGGSVSTLTIQRTQQEDSAVYLCASSLVRAYTFGSGTRLTVV.

The chain employs TRBV19 and TRBJ1-1; D perhaps matches TRBD1 (5 bases). Germline assignment: CDR1 LNHDA and CDR2 SQIVND (reference sequence). The CDR3 extends over 12 amino acids. The V gene lost 10 bases and the J gene lost 6 bases, with 15 bases spanning the gap. For the CDR3, the DNA is TGTGCCACCTCCCCCGGGGCCTCTGAAGCTTTCTTT. Translated, it gives CATSPGASEAFF.

This chain links TRBV7-9 with TRBJ1-4; the D gene is possibly TRBD1 (5 bases). CDR3 length: 15 amino acids. From germline, CDR1 is SEHNR and CDR2 FQNEAQ (reference sequence). With 4 bases removed from V and 2 bases from J, the gap between germline ends came to 11 bases. In DNA form, the CDR3 reads TGTGCCAGCAGCTCCACGACAGCCACTAATGAAAAACTGTTTTTT. Translated, it gives CASSSTTATNEKLFF.

This clonotype was detected a few times. The rearrangement uses TRBV12-3 or TRBV12-4 and TRBJ2-7, with TRBD2 as a possible D gene (5 bases). Deletions cut 6 bases from V and 4 bases from J, with 10 bases between. There are 12 residues in the CDR3. As DNA, the CDR3 is TGTGCCAGCAGCTCCGGACTGTACGAGCAGTACTTC. It yields the protein CASSSGLYEQYF.

This chain joins TRBV27 and TRBJ2-7, with 8 positions matching TRBD2. The V segment lost 5 bases and the J segment 1 base; nucleotides outside the gene matches: 10. The CDR3 runs 16 residues. Germline CDR1 is MNHEY and CDR2 is SMNVEV (reference sequence). Here the CDR3 reads CASSTHGLARSYEQYF. As DNA, the CDR3 is TGTGCCAGCAGTACACATGGACTAGCTCGATCCTACGAGCAGTACTTC.

There are a few counts of this clonotype. The rearrangement links TRBV12-3 or TRBV12-4 to TRBJ2-3, with 8 bases matching TRBD2. V gave up 5 bases and J gave up 9 bases; unmatched junction bases: 10. This CDR3 contains 14 residues. The CDR3 DNA is TGTGCCAGCAGTCCCGGGGTAGCGGGGCCCACGCAGTATTTT. It is translated as CASSPGVAGPTQYF.

There are many counts of this clonotype. J is TRBJ1-1 and V is TRBV5-1; 7 positions agree with TRBD1. The V segment lost 4 bases and the J segment 5 bases; nucleotides outside the gene matches: 14. The CDR3 is made up of 16 amino acids. CDR1 is SGHRS, CDR2 YFSETQ, per germline. The CDR3 DNA reads TGCGCCAGCAGCCCCGACAGGGTTGGTGTTAATACTGAAGCTTTCTTT. This gives the protein CASSPDRVGVNTEAFF.

This clonotype was picked up a small number of times. The chain joins TRBV20-1 to TRBJ2-7, with TRBD2 matching over 11 bases. Trimming at V came to 1 base and at J to 1 base, leaving 0 bases not matched to a gene. There are 14 residues in the CDR3. Per the germline V gene, CDR1 is DFQATT and CDR2 is SNEGSKA (reference sequence). The CDR3 region is CSARGLAGSYEQYV. In DNA form, the CDR3 reads TGCAGTGCTAGAGGACTAGCGGGGTCCTACGAGCAGTACGTC.

This chain joins TRBV28 and TRBJ2-1; D call uncertain. Germline CDR1 and CDR2: MDHEN and SYDVKM. Trimming stripped 6 bases from V and 0 bases from J, with 6 bases between. This CDR3 contains 13 residues. CDR3 DNA: TGTGCCAGCAGGCAGAACTCCTACAATGAGCAGTTCTTC. Encoded protein: CASRQNSYNEQFF.

J is TRBJ2-5 and V is TRBV24-1; a possible D gene is TRBD2 (5 bases). V gave up 4 bases and J gave up 4 bases, with 18 bases separating them. CDR3 length equals 16 residues. Germline loops: CDR1 KGHDR, CDR2 SFDVKD. Here the CDR3 DNA reads TGTGCCACCAGTGAGGGAGTTGGGAAAACGGGAGAGACCCAGTACTTC. Amino acids: CATSEGVGKTGETQYF.

This chain connects TRBV4-1 to TRBJ2-1; weak D call: TRBD2 (5 bases). The CDR3 contains 12 residues. V gave up 1 base and J gave up 11 bases, with 9 bases separating them. CDR1 is MGHRA, CDR2 YSYEKL, per germline. The CDR3 is CASSQGTPQQFF. DNA of the CDR3: TGCGCCAGCAGCCAAGGGACTCCACAGCAGTTCTTC.

This clonotype showed up just a few times. The CDR3 sequence: CASSQGPGTGEREQYF. CDR3 nucleotide sequence: TGCGCCAGCAGCCAAGGCCCCGGGACAGGGGAGCGCGAGCAGTACTTC. This rearrangement joins TRBV4-1 to TRBJ2-7; TRBD1 agrees at 10 bases. Germline CDR1 MGHRA, CDR2 YSYEKL. This CDR3 spans 16 amino acids. With V trimmed by 1 base and J by 6 bases, 9 bases remained unmatched.